Listed here is a single T cell receptor beta chain. Its antigen is undetermined. The source of the sample is a study of graft-versus-host responses after intestinal transplantation. About the research overall: For around 3 years after anti-thymocyte globulin induction, all recipients took tacrolimus and steroids. Study results and limitations: GvH clones detected in recipient marrow included some appearing first in ileum or blood. Early post-transplant HvG declines were associated with peak circulating GvH clone levels.

Assay: immunoSEQ multiplex PCR; the TCRdb copy retains only in-frame clones and omits some. The sample consists of some 45,000 clones, around nine tenths of them appearing once. This sample comprised PBMCs, obtained 524 days after transplant. This receptor was taken from a human patient who received an intestinal transplant, so some T cells may come from the graft donor.

The CDR3 DNA reads as TGTGCCAGCAGCTTAGGATTCCGACGAAGCTCCTACAATGAGCAGTTCTTC. Encoded protein: CASSLGFRRSSYNEQFF. The V and J genes are TRBV7-2 and TRBJ2-1; unclear D gene. The CDR3 runs 17 residues. Trimming removed 1 base from V and 0 bases from J, with 13 bases in between. The V gene's germline CDR1 is SGHTA and CDR2 FQGNSA.